Listed here are 32 T cell receptor beta chains from one sample, sequenced in a study of graft-versus-host responses after intestinal transplantation (dated by TCRdb to the early 2020s). Receptor libraries were prepared by the immunoSEQ multiplex PCR assay. This is the immuneACCESS table as TCRdb keeps it, with only in-frame sequences that have V and J called. A part of the clones is gone; compared with another copy, unresolved V genes explain less than half, and the rest is unexplained. Across this sample there are 40,000 or so clones, with approximately 90% seen only once. Of the sample, 15% to 20% is held by the ten largest clones. Intraepithelial and lamina propria lymphocytes were isolated from graft specimens using dithiothreitol, EDTA incubations and collagenase D digestion. The input for sequencing was ileum tissue, taken approximately 210 days after intestinal transplant. These TCRs come from a human patient who received an intestinal transplant, so some T cells may come from the graft donor.

The gene calls are TRBV28 and TRBJ1-1, with unresolved D. Germline V gene data show CDR1 as MDHEN and CDR2 as SYDVKM. The CDR3 runs 14 residues. Trimming stripped 5 bases from V and 1 base from J, with 11 bases between. DNA of the CDR3: TGTGCCAGCAGTCCGACACCTTCGAACACTGAAGCTTTCTTT. It yields the protein CASSPTPSNTEAFF.

J is TRBJ2-7 and V is TRBV9; TRBD2 aligns across 9 bases. This CDR3 has 15 amino acids. J lost 4 bases, V lost 0 bases, and 5 bases had no gene match. Germline V gene sequence: CDR1 SGDLS, CDR2 YYNGEE. CDR3 DNA: TGTGCCAGCAGCGTAGTAGCGGGGGAGGGATACGAGCAGTACTTC. Amino acid sequence: CASSVVAGEGYEQYF.

The chain recombines TRBV6-6 with TRBJ2-7, with 9 bases fitting TRBD1. Trimming at V came to 6 bases and at J to 3 bases, leaving 12 bases not matched to a gene. CDR3 length: 16 amino acids. CDR1 is MNHNY and CDR2 is SVGAGI in the germline V gene (reference sequence). CDR3 loop: CASRTTGTGFDYEQYF. CDR3 DNA: TGTGCCAGCAGGACAACCGGGACAGGGTTTGACTACGAGCAGTACTTC.

This clone has a single count. This rearrangement joins TRBV2 to TRBJ1-3; D uncertain. The CDR3 runs 14 residues. Germline CDR1 is SNHLY and CDR2 is FYNNEI. Trimming removed 8 bases from V and 4 bases from J, with 15 bases in between. The CDR3 nucleotides read TGTGCCAGCTTGGTTTCCCGGACCGGAAACACCATATATTTT. The encoded protein is CASLVSRTGNTIYF.

The CDR3 nucleotides are TGCGCCAGCAGTGTGGGGTCCAATGAGCAGTTCTTC. Encoded protein: CASSVGSNEQFF. This chain uses TRBV4-1 with TRBJ2-1; D not resolved. This CDR3 is built from 12 residues. V lost 6 bases to trimming and J lost 6 bases, with 9 bases between them. Germline lookup yields CDR1 MGHRA and CDR2 YSYEKL.

The chain is built from TRBV29-1 and TRBJ1-5; D is perhaps TRBD1 (5 bases). With 7 bases removed from V and 5 bases from J, the gap between germline ends came to 21 bases. This CDR3 has 15 amino acids. Germline V CDR1 and CDR2: SQVTM, ANQGSEA. CDR3 protein: CSAGGGRGYDQPQHF. CDR3 coding DNA: TGCAGCGCCGGTGGGGGTCGGGGATATGATCAGCCCCAGCATTTT.

This rearrangement joins TRBV29-1 to TRBJ2-2; no firm D call. The germline gives CDR1 SQVTM, CDR2 ANQGSEA. The CDR3 totals 12 residues. V was trimmed by 2 bases and J by 7 bases, leaving 8 bases between them. The CDR3: CSVEIPSGELFF. CDR3 in DNA: TGCAGCGTTGAAATTCCTAGCGGGGAGCTGTTTTTT.

This sequence joins TRBV7-9 and TRBJ2-2; no definite D call. Looked up from germline, CDR1 is SEHNR and CDR2 is FQNEAQ (reference sequence). The length of the CDR3 is 14 residues. Between the trimmed V and J ends, which lost 3 bases and 4 bases, there was a span of 9 bases. CDR3: CASSFNLFTGELFF. The CDR3 DNA reads as TGTGCCAGCAGCTTCAACCTTTTCACCGGGGAGCTGTTTTTT.

This chain joins TRBV9 and TRBJ1-2; 7 nucleotides line up with TRBD1. The V segment lost 3 bases and the J segment 8 bases; nucleotides outside the gene matches: 4. This CDR3 contains 12 residues. The germline V gene encodes CDR1 SGDLS and CDR2 YYNGEE. The CDR3 sequence is CASSATGLGYTF. As DNA, the CDR3 is TGTGCCAGCAGCGCGACAGGGCTGGGCTACACCTTC.

V is TRBV9 and J is TRBJ1-5; D is perhaps TRBD1 (5 bases). V lost 3 bases to trimming and J lost 4 bases, with 11 bases between them. The CDR3 is made up of 14 amino acids. The germline V gene has CDR1 SGDLS and CDR2 YYNGEE. The CDR3 DNA reads TGTGCCAGCAGCGGAGGGGCCCTGAATCAGCCCCAGCATTTT. The encoded protein is CASSGGALNQPQHF.

This chain connects TRBV7-9 to TRBJ1-6, with 9 bases aligning to TRBD1. V lost 1 base to trimming and J lost 9 bases; unmatched junction nucleotides: 4. The CDR3 is made up of 15 amino acids. The germline V gene encodes CDR1 SEHNR and CDR2 FQNEAQ (reference sequence). The CDR3 coding sequence is TGTGCCAGCAGCTTAGAGGGGACAGGGTTTTCACCCCTCCACTTT. Translated: CASSLEGTGFSPLHF. Combining the CDR3 with reference TRBV7-9 and TRBJ1-6 gives the whole variable domain DTGVSQNPRHKITKRGQNVTFRCDPISEHNRLYWYRQTLGQGPEFLTYFQNEAQLEKSRLLSDRFSAERPKGSFSTLEIQRTEQGDSAMYLCASSLEGTGFSPLHFGNGTRLTVT.

This sequence joins TRBV5-6 and TRBJ2-6, with TRBD2 matching over 7 bases. J was trimmed by 0 bases and V by 1 base; bases with no gene match: 7. In germline, CDR1 is SGHDT, CDR2 YYEEEE. This CDR3 region has 18 residues. CDR3 coding DNA: TGTGCCAGCAGCTTGTTGCGGGAGAGGCACTCTGGGGCCAACGTCCTGACTTTC. Its protein product is CASSLLRERHSGANVLTF. Supplemented by reference TRBV5-6 and TRBJ2-6, the full variable domain reads DAGVTQSPTHLIKTRGQQVTLRCSPKSGHDTVSWYQQALGQGPQFIFQYYEEEERQRGNFPDRFSGHQFPNYSSELNVNALLLGDSALYLCASSLLRERHSGANVLTFGAGSRLTVL.

The V and J genes are TRBV21-1 and TRBJ2-5. TRBV21-1 is recorded as a pseudogene. CDR3 length: 14 amino acids. CDR3 sequence reads: CASNVGRGQETQYF. CDR3 DNA: TGTGCCAGCAACGTCGGACGGGGGCAGGAGACCCAGTACTTC.

About this clone: An end of the junction differs from the germline gene, which may be a read error. DNA for the CDR3: TGTGCCAGCACCTTATCGCAAGCCGGAGGAGAAAAACTGTTTTTT. Encoded protein: CASTLSQAGGEKLFF. V gene TRBV7-9 combines with J gene TRBJ1-4; D is uncertain. Germline values: CDR1 SEHNR, CDR2 FQNEAQ (reference sequence). The CDR3 consists of 15 residues.

This CDR3 is CASSRGGTAYEQYF. CDR3 sequence (DNA): TGTGCCAGCTCACGGGGAGGGACTGCCTACGAGCAGTACTTC. The V call is TRBV2, the J call TRBJ2-7, with 7 bases matching TRBD2. V dropped 8 bases and J dropped 2; count of bases not matched to a gene: 9. CDR1 and CDR2 (germline): SNHLY, FYNNEI. The CDR3 has 14 residues.

This rearrangement joins TRBV28 to TRBJ1-2; D not resolved. Trimming cost V 3 bases and J 4 bases, with 12 bases left between them. Germline loops: CDR1 MDHEN, CDR2 SYDVKM. There are 14 residues in the CDR3. Here the CDR3 reads CASSFRQDLYGYTF. The CDR3 DNA reads TGTGCCAGCAGTTTCCGCCAGGATCTCTATGGCTACACCTTC.

The chain combines TRBV5-6 with TRBJ2-7; 12 nucleotides agree with TRBD2. In germline, CDR1 is SGHDT, CDR2 YYEEEE. The CDR3 is 17 residues long. V gave up 1 base and J gave up 5 bases; unmatched junction bases: 10. The CDR3 DNA reads TGTGCCAGCAGCTTGCGGTCTAGCGGGGGGGCCGTCCACGAGCAGTACTTC. It is translated as CASSLRSSGGAVHEQYF.

The sample holds one count of this clone. The CDR3 sequence is CASRWRGSAEAFF. As DNA, the CDR3 is TGTGCCAGTAGATGGAGGGGTTCGGCTGAAGCTTTCTTT. The V call is TRBV19, the J call TRBJ1-1; D possibly corresponds to TRBD1 (5 bases). Germline CDR1 is LNHDA and CDR2 is SQIVND (reference sequence). Trimming took off 6 bases at V and 6 bases at J, with 14 bases between the two ends. There are 13 residues in the CDR3.

This clone was seen once. The rearrangement uses TRBV11-2 and TRBJ1-4, with TRBD1 as a possible D gene (5 bases). V dropped 5 bases and J dropped 6 bases, with 16 bases sitting between them. Germline CDR1 reads SGHAT; CDR2 reads FQNNGV. The CDR3 sequence is 15 residues long. CDR3 nucleotides: TGTGCCAGCAGCATGGCCACCCGGGGCTATGAAAAACTGTTTTTT. The encoded protein is CASSMATRGYEKLFF.

The rearrangement joins TRBV11-1 to TRBJ1-5; D uncertain. V was pared by 1 base and J by 3 bases, with 4 bases between. The CDR3 consists of 13 residues. Germline V lookup: CDR1 SGHAT, CDR2 FQDESV (reference sequence). The CDR3 reads CASSLGTNQPQHF. The CDR3 bases are TGTGCCAGCAGCTTAGGTACCAATCAGCCCCAGCATTTT. Full variable domain (rest looked up from reference TRBV11-1 and TRBJ1-5): EAEVAQSPRYKITEKSQAVAFWCDPISGHATLYWYRQILGQGPELLVQFQDESVVDDSQLPKDRFSAERLKGVDSTLKIQPAELGDSAMYLCASSLGTNQPQHFGDGTRLSIL.

The rearrangement joins TRBV27 to TRBJ2-4, with D unclear. Germline V CDR1 and CDR2: MNHEY, SMNVEV (reference sequence). The CDR3 extends over 13 amino acids. Trimming left V 4 bases short and J 5 bases short, with 9 bases between. The CDR3 loop is CASSSRPENIQYF. The CDR3 coding sequence is TGTGCCAGCAGTTCCAGACCCGAAAACATTCAGTACTTC.

The gene calls are TRBV10-3 and TRBJ2-5, with a possible D match to TRBD2 (6 bases). V was clipped by 4 bases and J by 3 bases, with 9 bases between them. Looked up from germline, CDR1 is ENHRY and CDR2 is SYGVKD. The CDR3 loop spans 13 amino acids. This CDR3 is CAISGPGEETQYF. Written as DNA, the CDR3 is TGTGCCATCAGTGGACCGGGAGAAGAGACCCAGTACTTC.

The genes are TRBV27 and TRBJ2-5, with TRBD2 matching 7 bases. Germline-derived CDR1 and CDR2 are MNHEY and SMNVEV (reference sequence). V dropped 2 bases and J dropped 5; count of bases not matched to a gene: 8. The CDR3 is 15 amino acids. CDR3 in amino acids: CASSLRARGMETQYF. For the CDR3, the DNA is TGTGCCAGCAGTTTAAGGGCGCGGGGGATGGAGACCCAGTACTTC.

The rearrangement joins TRBV28 to TRBJ2-3, with TRBD1 matching 8 bases. There are 14 residues in the CDR3. J lost 3 bases, V lost 5 bases, and 4 bases had no gene match. Germline V gene lookup returns CDR1 MDHEN and CDR2 SYDVKM. The CDR3 spells CASSDRGGTDTQYF. The DNA of the CDR3 is TGTGCCAGCAGTGACAGGGGTGGAACAGATACGCAGTATTTT.

The genes are TRBV16 and TRBJ1-6; weak D call: TRBD1 (5 bases). Germline CDR1 reads KGHSY; CDR2 reads FQNENV. The germline V and J ends were trimmed by 4 bases and 2 bases, with 12 bases remaining between them. This CDR3 is built from 16 residues. CDR3 loop: CASSPRWGPYNSPLHF. For the CDR3, the DNA is TGTGCCAGCAGCCCCCGGTGGGGCCCCTATAATTCACCCCTCCACTTT.

The chain is built from TRBV10-3 and TRBJ1-1; the D is unclear. Germline values: CDR1 ENHRY, CDR2 SYGVKD. Trimming took off 6 bases at V and 4 bases at J, with 21 bases between the two ends. The CDR3 loop spans 16 amino acids. The CDR3 nucleotides read TGTGCCATCAGGAACCCATTAGGGCGGGTCGGCACTGAAGCTTTCTTT. The encoded protein is CAIRNPLGRVGTEAFF.

The CDR3 DNA follows: TGTGCCATCAGTGAGACAGGACCCTACGAGCAGTACTTC. Its translation: CAISETGPYEQYF. The rearrangement joins TRBV10-3 to TRBJ2-7; weak D call: TRBD1 (5 bases). The CDR3 spans 13 residues. Germline CDR1 ENHRY, CDR2 SYGVKD. V was cut by 2 bases and J by 2 bases, with 7 bases left in between.

J is TRBJ2-1 and V is TRBV27, with TRBD2 identical over 7 bases. V lost 7 bases to trimming and J lost 4 bases; unmatched junction nucleotides: 10. This CDR3 spans 15 amino acids. CDR1 is MNHEY and CDR2 is SMNVEV in the germline V gene (reference sequence). CDR3 in DNA: TGTGCCAGCAAAATCGGGGGGACCGAATACAATGAGCAGTTCTTC. This sequence encodes CASKIGGTEYNEQFF.

The chain employs TRBV28 and TRBJ1-3, with a weak D call TRBD1 (6 bases). The germline V gene encodes CDR1 MDHEN and CDR2 SYDVKM. V was trimmed by 7 bases and J by 3 bases, leaving 13 bases between them. CDR3 size: 14 residues. CDR3 nucleotides: TGTGCCAGCACCCTGGGGACACGTGGAAACACCATATATTTT. Translated: CASTLGTRGNTIYF.

The chain carries TRBV7-8 and TRBJ2-7; TRBD1 matches 8 bases. J gave up 0 bases and V 7 bases, and 5 bases lay outside the gene matches. Germline CDR1 reads SGHVS; CDR2 reads FQNEAQ. This CDR3 contains 14 residues. The CDR3 loop is CASTPQGGSYEQYF. The CDR3 DNA reads as TGTGCCAGCACGCCACAGGGGGGCTCCTACGAGCAGTACTTC.

This clone is deemed medium-sized. V and J are TRBV29-1 and TRBJ2-1; possibly TRBD1 for D (5 bases). CDR1 SQVTM and CDR2 ANQGSEA come from the germline V gene. The CDR3 covers 12 residues. Trimming took 8 bases from V and 8 from J, leaving 16 bases between them. The CDR3, as DNA: TGCAGCATCGACCAGGGTGTTGATGAGCAGTTCTTC. It yields the protein CSIDQGVDEQFF.

The chain is built from TRBV7-9 and TRBJ2-3, with 9 bases that match TRBD2. The CDR3 loop spans 15 amino acids. CDR1 is SEHNR, CDR2 FQNEAQ, per germline (reference sequence). V trimming: 5 bases; J trimming: 5 bases; junction bases outside the gene matches: 8. CDR3 protein: CASSELAGAGDTQYF. In DNA form, the CDR3 reads TGTGCCAGCAGCGAGTTAGCGGGAGCAGGAGATACGCAGTATTTT. Full variable domain (missing parts from reference TRBV7-9 and TRBJ2-3): DTGVSQNPRHKITKRGQNVTFRCDPISEHNRLYWYRQTLGQGPEFLTYFQNEAQLEKSRLLSDRFSAERPKGSFSTLEIQRTEQGDSAMYLCASSELAGAGDTQYFGPGTRLTVL.